The entry below gives a single TCR beta chain sequence along with its context. Its matching antigen is unknown. The data derive from a study of vaccination effects on CD4 cells after COVID-19. Study conclusions and caveats: Among infection- and vaccine-induced clones, marked clonal contraction occurred late after vaccination.

Before sequencing, viral peptide pools were used by the ViraFEST assay to expand antigen-specific CD4+ T cells. Following an approximately eleven-day culture, CD4+ T cells were purified. Testing of the vaccine recipients showed negative nucleocapsid antibodies and no prior SARS-CoV-2 infection. IL-2 medium was substituted for half the medium on days 3 and 7. Generated by immunoSEQ multiplex PCR, the TCRdb table keeps only in-frame clones and is missing some. The profile shows 37,000 or so clones, 66% of them singletons. Sample: CD4+ T cells from PBMCs cultured with HCoV-OC43 spike peptides, taken before COVID-19 vaccination. This sample's subset: HCoV-OC43 spike overlapping peptide pool stimulation. The receptor was derived from a human donor who received a COVID-19 vaccine.

CDR3 loop: CASSYINTGELFF. CDR3 coding DNA: TGTGCCAGCAGTTATATCAACACCGGGGAGCTGTTTTTT. The chain joins TRBV6-5 to TRBJ2-2; the D is unclear. The length of the CDR3 is 13 residues. The germline V gene has CDR1 MNHEY and CDR2 SVGAGI. The V end lost 3 bases, the J end lost 2 bases, and 4 bases lay between the germline ends.